A selection of T cell receptor beta chains follows, all from one sample in a study of shared clonotypes between healthy human individuals. Data came from immunoSEQ multiplex PCR; TCRdb stores just in-frame clones and leaves some out. This table has roughly 760,000 clones, around 72% appearing once. The sequencing input was memory CD4+ T cells sorted from blood. Receptors were obtained from a woman aged 25 to 39 in good health. The CDR3 runs from the conserved cysteine through the conserved F or W. The D gene is left open where the match is weak. Clone sizes are given selectively: once, few, many, or a class where the clone is expanded.

j_gene | v_gene | d_gene | abundance | CDR3nt | CDR3aa
TRBJ2-5 | TRBV6-5 | . | few | TGTGCCAGCAGTTACTCGGGTTCGATTACGGGGAGGACCCAGTACTTC | CASSYSGSITGRTQYF
TRBJ2-7 | TRBV5-1 | . | few | TGCGCCAGCAGCTTGGATAGTAGCGCTTACGAGCAGTACTTC | CASSLDSSAYEQYF
TRBJ2-7 | TRBV6-6 | . | . | TGTGCCAGCAGTTACGTCTACGAGCAGTACTTC | CASSYVYEQYF
TRBJ1-2 | TRBV25-1 | . | . | TGTGCCAGCAGCTTGTCGGGGGATATCTATGGCTACACCTTC | CASSLSGDIYGYTF
TRBJ2-1 | TRBV5-1 | TRBD1 | few | TGCGCCAGCCAAGGACAGGGGGTTTCCAATGAGCAGTTCTTC | CASQGQGVSNEQFF
TRBJ2-7 | TRBV30 | . | . | TGTGCCTGGAGCCCGGGTAGGGACGAGCAGTACTTC | CAWSPGRDEQYF
TRBJ1-2 | TRBV2 | . | . | TGTGCCAGCAGGGACAGTCCCTATGGCTACACCTTC | CASRDSPYGYTF
TRBJ2-5 | TRBV27 | . | once | TGTGCCAGCAGCAAAAATCCGGGACTCTGGGAGACCCAGTACTTC | CASSKNPGLWETQYF
TRBJ2-7 | TRBV19 | TRBD1 | . | TGTGCCAGTAGTATAGGGGGACAGGGTTCCTACGAGCAGTACTTC | CASSIGGQGSYEQYF
TRBJ1-4 | TRBV11-2 | . | . | TGTGCCAGCAGCTTAATCTCCAATACGGCTAATGAAAAACTGTTTTTT | CASSLISNTANEKLFF
TRBJ2-1 | TRBV7-9 | . | . | TGTGCCAGCAGCTTAACGGGAGTCCACGAGCAGTTCTTC | CASSLTGVHEQFF
TRBJ2-7 | TRBV28 | TRBD2 | . | TGTGCCAGCAGTCCCCTGGGACTAGCGGACTCCTACGAGCAGTACTTC | CASSPLGLADSYEQYF
TRBJ1-1 | TRBV28 | TRBD1 | . | TGTGCCAGCTGCGCCCCGGGACAGGCGAACACTGAAGCTTTCTTT | CASCAPGQANTEAFF
TRBJ2-7 | TRBV28 | TRBD2 | few | TGTGCCAGCAGACGCGGGACTAGCGGGAGCTACGAGCAGTACTTC | CASRRGTSGSYEQYF
TRBJ1-6 | TRBV28 | TRBD1 | . | TGTGCCAGCAGTTTAAAGACAGGGTTTGGGTCACCCCTCCACTTT | CASSLKTGFGSPLHF
TRBJ1-4 | TRBV2 | . | . | TGTGCCACCCAGTTAGGGGGTAGAGAAAAACTGTTTTTT | CATQLGGREKLFF
TRBJ1-3 | TRBV27 | . | once | TGTGCCAGCAGCCCCGCAGGAGGGAACACCATATATTTT | CASSPAGGNTIYF
TRBJ2-7 | TRBV7-8 | . | . | TGTGCCAGCAGCTACATCCCAGGGGTTGACGAGCAGTACTTC | CASSYIPGVDEQYF
TRBJ1-1 | TRBV29-1 | . | . | TGCAGCGTTGATTGGACGGATGGCACTGAAGCTTTCTTT | CSVDWTDGTEAFF
TRBJ2-7 | TRBV10-3 | . | . | TGTGCCATCAGTGAGGGGGGACATCTCTACGAGCAGTACTTC | CAISEGGHLYEQYF
TRBJ2-2 | TRBV19 | . | . | TGTGCCAGTAGTATTGGTTTTGTGGGGGAGCTGTTTTTT | CASSIGFVGELFF
TRBJ2-7 | TRBV7-9 | . | . | TGTGCCAGCAGCTCGGACTACTACGAGCAGTACTTC | CASSSDYYEQYF
TRBJ2-3 | TRBV5-1 | . | . | TGCGCCAGCAGCTTGGAGACAGATACGCAGTATTTT | CASSLETDTQYF
TRBJ2-1 | TRBV19 | . | . | TGTGCCAGTAGTATCGGCTACCTCTCGGGGAATGAGCAGTTCTTC | CASSIGYLSGNEQFF
TRBJ2-3 | TRBV7-2 | . | . | TGTGCCAGCAGCCCGGGACTTATCACAGATACGCAGTATTTT | CASSPGLITDTQYF
TRBJ1-2 | TRBV28 | TRBD1 | . | TGTGCCAGCAGACAGGACAGGGGTACGGGCTACACCTTC | CASRQDRGTGYTF
TRBJ2-5 | TRBV2 | . | once | TGTGCCACGGGACGTCAAGAGACCCAGTACTTC | CATGRQETQYF
TRBJ2-4 | TRBV7-9 | . | . | TGTGCCAGCAGCTTAATGGGGGAAGGGCCCGGAAACATTCAGTACTTC | CASSLMGEGPGNIQYF
TRBJ1-2 | TRBV6-6 | . | . | TGTGCCAGCAGTTACGAAAGCTATGGCTACACCTTC | CASSYESYGYTF
TRBJ1-5 | TRBV4-1 | . | many | TGCGCCAGCAGCCAAGATCCGGGAGGACAGCCCCAGCATTTT | CASSQDPGGQPQHF
TRBJ1-3 | TRBV2 | . | . | TGTGCCAGCAGTGAAGCCCCGCCGGGTTTCTCTGGAAACACCATATATTTT | CASSEAPPGFSGNTIYF
TRBJ2-3 | TRBV7-3 | TRBD2 | . | TGTGCCAGCAGCTTGGCTAGCGGGACTTATACGCAGTATTTT | CASSLASGTYTQYF
TRBJ2-7 | TRBV5-1 | TRBD2 | . | TGCGCCAGCAGCTTCGATGGACCTTCCGGGACTATCTCCTACGAGCAGTACTTC | CASSFDGPSGTISYEQYF
TRBJ2-3 | TRBV10-3 | . | . | TGTGCCATCAGTGAGTACAGCGGGTCGATTGCTGATACGCAGTATTTT | CAISEYSGSIADTQYF
TRBJ2-1 | TRBV18 | TRBD1 | few | TGTGCCAGCTCACCCTCCGGACAGGCCCATGAGCAGTTCTTC | CASSPSGQAHEQFF
TRBJ2-7 | TRBV15 | TRBD1 | . | TGTGCCACCAGCAGGGGGGACAGGGGAAGCTACGAGCAGTACTTC | CATSRGDRGSYEQYF
TRBJ1-1 | TRBV18 | TRBD1 | few | TGTGCCAGCTCACCGGAACAGGGGGCGGGAGCTTTCTTT | CASSPEQGAGAFF
TRBJ2-5 | TRBV18 | TRBD1 | . | TGTGCCAGCTCACGGGGACAGGGAAGCGAGACCCAGTACTTC | CASSRGQGSETQYF
TRBJ2-4 | TRBV7-9 | . | . | TGTGCCAGCAGCGCCCCCTCCCGTGGGACGGGAAACATTCAGTACTTC | CASSAPSRGTGNIQYF
TRBJ2-7 | TRBV6-5 | . | . | TGTGCCAGCAGTTTGAGACGCAGCTCCTACGAGCAGTACTTC | CASSLRRSSYEQYF
TRBJ2-7 | TRBV2 | . | few | TGTGCCAGCAGTGATCGAGACAGTGTCTACGAGCAGTACTTC | CASSDRDSVYEQYF
TRBJ1-5 | TRBV20-1 | . | . | TGCACCCCGCGCCGGGACTCCCAGCATTTT | CTPRRDSQHF
TRBJ1-5 | TRBV6-1 | . | few | TGTGCCAGCAGTGAGACAATAGATGTTCAGCCCCAGCATTTT | CASSETIDVQPQHF
TRBJ2-7 | TRBV10-1 | TRBD1 | once | TGCGCCAGCAGTGAGATTAGACAGGGGCCGACCTACGAGCAGTACTTC | CASSEIRQGPTYEQYF
TRBJ2-7 | TRBV4-1 | TRBD1 | . | TGCGCCAGCAGCCTCTATCTTGGGGACAGGAACTACGAGCAGTACTTC | CASSLYLGDRNYEQYF
TRBJ2-1 | TRBV5-5 | TRBD2 | . | TGTGCCAGCACCCTCGGACTAGCGGGAAACTATGAGCAGTTCTTC | CASTLGLAGNYEQFF
TRBJ2-1 | TRBV10-1 | TRBD2 | . | TGCGCCAGCAGTGAGTCAGGCGGGAGGGCCGCTAATGAGCAGTTCTTC | CASSESGGRAANEQFF
TRBJ2-3 | TRBV5-1 | . | . | TGCGCCAGCAGCTCACTGGGGGGTAGCACAGATACGCAGTATTTT | CASSSLGGSTDTQYF
TRBJ2-7 | TRBV28 | TRBD2 | . | TGTGCCAGCAGTTCGGGACTAGCGGGAATTCACGAGCAGTACTTC | CASSSGLAGIHEQYF
TRBJ1-1 | TRBV28 | . | . | TGTGCCAGTCAAATCGGACAGACGAACACTGAAGCTTTCTTT | CASQIGQTNTEAFF
TRBJ2-5 | TRBV29-1 | TRBD1 | . | TGCAGCGTCAGAGGGACAGGGGGCGAGACCCAGTACTTC | CSVRGTGGETQYF
TRBJ2-7 | TRBV2 | . | . | TGTGCCAGCAGGTTACAGGGCCCAGGGTCGGAAGAGCAGTACTTC | CASRLQGPGSEEQYF
TRBJ1-4 | TRBV28 | . | . | TGTGCCAGCAGTGTTGATCAGGGGCGCGAAAAACTGTTTTTT | CASSVDQGREKLFF
TRBJ2-7 | TRBV28 | . | . | TGTGCCAGCAGTTTTTTTGACGGATACGAGCAGTACTTC | CASSFFDGYEQYF
TRBJ2-1 | TRBV29-1 | TRBD2 | . | TGCAGCGTTGTGGCGGGAGGGCCAAAGGTGAATGAGCAGTTCTTC | CSVVAGGPKVNEQFF
TRBJ2-2 | TRBV4-1 | . | few | TGCGCCAGCAGCCAGCCTACCCGGGCCGGGGAGCTGTTTTTT | CASSQPTRAGELFF
TRBJ2-7 | TRBV25-1 | TRBD2 | few | TGTGCCAGCAGCCCCGGGACTAGCGGGAGACACTACGAGCAGTACTTC | CASSPGTSGRHYEQYF
TRBJ1-2 | TRBV18 | . | . | TGTGCCAGCTCACGGACGGCGGGGTATGGCTACACCTTC | CASSRTAGYGYTF
TRBJ2-7 | TRBV29-1 | TRBD2 | few | TGCAGCGTTGAGGGACTAGCGGGAGCCGAGCAGTACTTC | CSVEGLAGAEQYF
TRBJ2-2 | TRBV28 | TRBD1 | . | TGTGCCAGCAGTGGCCTGGGACAGGGAGTCTACAACACCGGGGAGCTGTTTTTT | CASSGLGQGVYNTGELFF